This TCR beta chain was recovered during a study of blood T cell repertoires in COVID-19. Study details: Acute and convalescent COVID-19 specimens originated in the United States, Italy and Spain. The cDNA or gDNA used as material had been derived from T cells, B-cell-depleted T cells, or PBMCs.

As processed by the authors: Estimated nucleated cell counts came from reference gene primer amplification. TCRdb keeps only in-frame clones here, not all; method: immunoSEQ multiplex PCR. V and J calls and clone size are as listed in that table; D and trimming were resolved from the DNA. This sample has some 150,000 clones, with around 83% found just once. This CDR3 contains 16 residues. J gave up 6 bases and V 3 bases, and 8 bases lay outside the gene matches. Germline CDR1 reads SGHTA; CDR2 reads FQGNSA. This clonotype was obtained from a human donor with acute or convalescent COVID-19. The donor label of this sample is uncertain. This chain links TRBV7-2 with TRBJ2-2; 9 nucleotides agree with TRBD1. The sequenced sample was peripheral blood. CDR3 loop: CASSFAGTGLSGELFF. Written as DNA, the CDR3 is TGTGCCAGCAGCTTCGCGGGGACAGGGTTGTCCGGGGAGCTGTTTTTT. Looking up the rest from reference TRBV7-2 and TRBJ2-2 gives the full variable domain: GAGVSQSPSNKVTEKGKDVELRCDPISGHTALYWYRQSLGQGLEFLIYFQGNSAPDKSGLPSDRFSAERTGGSVSTLTIQRTQQEDSAVYLCASSFAGTGLSGELFFGEGSRLTVL.